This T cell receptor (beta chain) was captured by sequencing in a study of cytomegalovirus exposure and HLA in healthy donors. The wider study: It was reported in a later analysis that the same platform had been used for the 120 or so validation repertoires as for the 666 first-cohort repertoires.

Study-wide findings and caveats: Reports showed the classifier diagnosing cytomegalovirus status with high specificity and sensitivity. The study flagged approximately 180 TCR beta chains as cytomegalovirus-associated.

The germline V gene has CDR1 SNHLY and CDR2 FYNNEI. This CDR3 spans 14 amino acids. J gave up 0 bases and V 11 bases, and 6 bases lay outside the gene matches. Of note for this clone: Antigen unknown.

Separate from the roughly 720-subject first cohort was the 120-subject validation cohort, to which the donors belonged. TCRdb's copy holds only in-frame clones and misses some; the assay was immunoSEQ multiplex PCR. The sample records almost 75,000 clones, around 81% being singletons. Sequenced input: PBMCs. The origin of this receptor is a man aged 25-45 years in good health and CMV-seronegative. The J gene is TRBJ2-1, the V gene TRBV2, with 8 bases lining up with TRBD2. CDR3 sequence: CAGRRGGSYNEQFF. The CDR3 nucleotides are TGTGCCGGAAGACGGGGGGGCTCCTACAATGAGCAGTTCTTC.